A single sample is the source of the 19 T cell receptor beta chains below, sequenced in a study of blood T cell repertoires in COVID-19. TCRdb's copy holds only in-frame clones and misses some; the assay was immunoSEQ multiplex PCR. Here the sample spans 70,000 to 95,000 clones, roughly 88% being singletons. Sequencing was done on a sample of peripheral blood. These TCRs come from a human donor with active COVID-19. The donor label of this sample is uncertain.

This clone came up many times. This chain joins TRBV2 and TRBJ1-4; no firm D call. Germline V gene lookup returns CDR1 SNHLY and CDR2 FYNNEI. Trimming pared 5 bases from V and 5 bases from J, leaving 9 bases between. The CDR3 has 13 amino acids. The CDR3 coding sequence is TGTGCCAGCAGTCGACTCGGGAATGAAAAACTGTTTTTT. This codes for CASSRLGNEKLFF.

This clone was observed a handful of times. The rearrangement links TRBV6-1 to TRBJ1-5; D is possibly TRBD1 (5 bases). Looked up from germline, CDR1 is MNHNS and CDR2 is SASEGT. The V end lost 0 bases, the J end lost 5 bases, and 14 bases lay between the germline ends. The CDR3 has 16 amino acids. The CDR3: CASSEAWGVGDQPQHF. The CDR3 DNA follows: TGTGCCAGCAGTGAAGCTTGGGGGGTAGGAGATCAGCCCCAGCATTTT.

The chain links TRBV7-2 to TRBJ1-1, with D perhaps TRBD1 (5 bases). CDR3 size: 13 residues. Trimming left V 5 bases short and J 3 bases short, with 10 bases between. Per the germline V gene, CDR1 is SGHTA and CDR2 is FQGNSA. The CDR3 DNA reads TGTGCCAGCAGCCAGGGCCCTGACACTGAAGCTTTCTTT. This codes for CASSQGPDTEAFF.

This sequence joins TRBV29-1 and TRBJ2-3; 7 positions match TRBD1. The junction had 4 bases not matched to a gene; V was cut back by 8 bases and J by 2 bases. The germline V gene encodes CDR1 SQVTM and CDR2 ANQGSEA. This CDR3 is 12 amino acids long. CDR3: CSSTGLTDTQYF. The CDR3 DNA follows: TGCAGCTCGACAGGGCTCACAGATACGCAGTATTTT.

The V and J genes are TRBV13 and TRBJ2-7; 11 positions match TRBD2. Germline V gene data show CDR1 as PRHDT and CDR2 as FYEKMQ (reference sequence). CDR3 size: 15 residues. Trimming at V came to 4 bases and at J to 5 bases, leaving 7 bases not matched to a gene. The CDR3 DNA is TGTGCCAGCAGCTCGATAGCGGGGGGGCCCCACGAGCAGTACTTC. Amino acid sequence: CASSSIAGGPHEQYF.

The gene calls are TRBV18 and TRBJ1-5; a weak D match, TRBD1 (6 bases). Trimming removed 3 bases at V and 9 bases at J, with 12 bases between. The CDR3 runs to 13 residues. Germline loops: CDR1 KGHSH, CDR2 LQKENI. CDR3 DNA sequence: TGTGCCAGCTCACCTCCATTGACAGGGCCCCAGCATTTT. Protein: CASSPPLTGPQHF.

The chain joins TRBV19 to TRBJ2-2; TRBD1 matches 10 bases. V shed 1 base, J shed 5 bases, and the junction held 1 base outside the gene matches. CDR3 length: 15 residues. Germline-derived CDR1 and CDR2 are LNHDA and SQIVND (reference sequence). As DNA, the CDR3 is TGTGCCAGTAGTATAGGACAGGGGGCGACCGGGGAGCTGTTTTTT. Its protein product is CASSIGQGATGELFF.

The rearrangement links TRBV9 to TRBJ1-1; TRBD1 might be the D (6 bases). Germline-derived CDR1 and CDR2 are SGDLS and YYNGEE. This CDR3 contains 15 residues. Trimming left V 4 bases short and J 4 bases short, with 17 bases between. The CDR3 reads CASSLRGGGSTEAFF. In nucleotides, the CDR3 is TGTGCCAGCAGCCTTCGGGGAGGGGGAAGCACTGAAGCTTTCTTT.

The chain links TRBV2 to TRBJ2-7, with 10 bases matching TRBD1. The CDR3 totals 14 residues. The V gene end was trimmed by 2 bases and the J gene end by 3 bases; junction bases not matched to a gene: 1. Germline V gives CDR1 SNHLY, CDR2 FYNNEI. CDR3 sequence: CASSERTGGYEQYF. The CDR3 nucleotides read TGTGCCAGCAGTGAAAGGACAGGGGGCTACGAGCAGTACTTC.

This clone was recorded a few times. The V and J genes are TRBV28 and TRBJ2-6; 8 bases map to TRBD1. Germline values: CDR1 MDHEN, CDR2 SYDVKM. With 8 bases clipped from V and 1 base from J, the junction kept 7 bases outside the gene matches. The CDR3 loop spans 16 amino acids. The CDR3 DNA reads TGTGCCAGCGGGGGACAGGCTTTATCTGGGGCCAACGTCCTGACTTTC. It codes for CASGGQALSGANVLTF.

The J gene is TRBJ2-7, the V gene TRBV5-3; D possibly corresponds to TRBD1 (6 bases). TRBV5-3 belongs to the ORF category, with a function that is uncertain. The CDR3 contains 13 residues. Trimming shortened V by 3 bases and J by 0 bases, and 7 bases separated the two germline ends. The CDR3 loop is CARSWGHSYEQYF. The CDR3 region has the DNA TGTGCCAGAAGCTGGGGGCACTCCTACGAGCAGTACTTC.

The V gene is TRBV12-3 or TRBV12-4, the J gene TRBJ2-1, with D possibly TRBD1 on 6 matching bases. Trimming took off 3 bases at V and 7 bases at J, with 10 bases between the two ends. The CDR3 has 13 residues. The CDR3 here is CASSFPTGNEQFF. CDR3 coding DNA: TGTGCCAGCAGTTTCCCCACAGGGAATGAGCAGTTCTTC.

This CDR3 reads CAWSRGRQGADTQYF. The CDR3 region has the DNA TGTGCCTGGAGTCGGGGGAGACAGGGGGCAGATACGCAGTATTTT. V is TRBV30 and J is TRBJ2-3, with 9 bases aligning to TRBD1. Germline-derived CDR1 and CDR2 are GTSNPN and SVGIG (reference sequence). The CDR3 length is 15 residues. Trimming at V came to 2 bases and at J to 4 bases, leaving 7 bases not matched to a gene. The complete variable domain, with remaining parts taken from reference TRBV30 and TRBJ2-3, reads SQTIHQWPATLVQPVGSPLSLECTVEGTSNPNLYWYRQAAGRGLQLLFYSVGIGQISSEVPQNLSASRPQDRQFILSSKKLLLSDSGFYLCAWSRGRQGADTQYFGPGTRLTVL.

The chain employs TRBV5-1 and TRBJ2-5, with TRBD2 identical over 12 bases. The germline CDR1 and CDR2 sequences are SGHRS and YFSETQ. This CDR3 has 20 residues. The V and J ends lost 0 bases and 5 bases, in that order; junction bases with no gene match: 17. This chain's CDR3 is CASSLAPVSSGGAISETQYF. The CDR3 DNA follows: TGCGCCAGCAGCTTGGCCCCCGTATCTAGCGGGGGGGCCATTTCTGAGACCCAGTACTTC.

This chain connects TRBV10-3 to TRBJ2-3; TRBD2 aligns across 13 bases. Per the germline V gene, CDR1 is ENHRY and CDR2 is SYGVKD. The V and J ends lost 3 bases and 2 bases, in that order; junction bases with no gene match: 2. This CDR3 contains 16 residues. The CDR3 region is CAISEGLAGVTDTQYF. The CDR3 bases are TGTGCCATCAGTGAAGGACTAGCGGGGGTCACAGATACGCAGTATTTT.

The chain employs TRBV5-4 and TRBJ2-2; TRBD1 might be the D (7 bases). Germline assignment: CDR1 SGHNT and CDR2 YYREEE (reference sequence). CDR3 length: 16 residues. Trimming took 3 bases from V and 4 from J, leaving 16 bases between them. CDR3 region: CASSSGGQIITGELFF. The DNA of the CDR3 is TGTGCCAGCAGCTCAGGGGGGCAGATAATCACCGGGGAGCTGTTTTTT.

V is TRBV6-5 and J is TRBJ1-3; 7 bases agree with TRBD1. The junction had 9 bases not matched to a gene; V was cut back by 3 bases and J by 4 bases. The CDR3 has 16 residues. Germline CDR1 is MNHEY and CDR2 is SVGAGI. CDR3 sequence reads: CASSYSRGLSGNTIYF. The CDR3 DNA follows: TGTGCCAGCAGTTATTCCAGGGGGTTATCGGGAAACACCATATATTTT.

This chain uses TRBV7-2 with TRBJ2-2; TRBD1 aligns across 8 bases. The germline V gene has CDR1 SGHTA and CDR2 FQGNSA. With 3 bases clipped from V and 4 bases from J, the junction kept 4 bases outside the gene matches. The CDR3 contains 15 residues. In DNA, the CDR3 is TGTGCCAGCAGCTTTCGGACAGGGCGCACCGGGGAGCTGTTTTTT. Translating it yields CASSFRTGRTGELFF.

V gene TRBV6-2 or TRBV6-3 combines with J gene TRBJ1-6; 7 bases match TRBD1. The J segment lost 7 bases and the V segment lost 0 bases, leaving 6 bases of the junction unmatched. Germline V CDR1 and CDR2: MNHEY, SVGEGT. The CDR3 runs 16 residues. CDR3 coding DNA: TGTGCCAGCAGTTACTCGAGGGGGCTTCTAAATTCACCCCTCCACTTT. This sequence encodes CASSYSRGLLNSPLHF.